The 8 T cell receptor beta chains in this list originate from one sample, sequenced in a study of tumor-infiltrating lymphocytes in primary liver carcinoma. The investigators made TCR beta cDNA from around 530 ng total RNA, using a constant-region primer. What produced the TCR beta libraries was three nested multiplex PCR rounds using slightly modified ARM-PCR. Primers for the first two PCR rounds were TRBV1-TRBV30 forward primers and a C-beta reverse primer (roughly 10 cycles per round). Via MiXCR, TCRdb re-called the multiplex PCR reads, giving one row per CDR3 protein. The table includes under 45,000 distinct CDR3 sequences, over 70% detected once. Total RNA and DNA came together from approximately 20-30 mg of bulk tissue without cell sorting. Sequencing input: liver tumor tissue from sampling region 2. Subset denoted: tumor region T2, inferior pole. Receptors were obtained from a man aged 40-49 years with primary liver carcinoma and hepatitis B virus infection.

This chain joins TRBV6-1 and TRBJ2-5; the D call may be TRBD1 or TRBD2 (5 bases each). Trimming shortened V by 2 bases and J by 4 bases, and 23 bases separated the two germline ends. This CDR3 comprises 18 residues. The germline V gene has CDR1 MNHNS and CDR2 SASEGT. CDR3 region: CASSENLMGTALGETQYF. CDR3 DNA: TGTGCCAGCAGTGAAAATTTAATGGGGACGGCCCTTGGAGAGACCCAGTACTTC.

This chain uses TRBV28 with TRBJ2-7; D is unresolved. Germline V lookup: CDR1 MDHEN, CDR2 SYDVKM. The CDR3 is made up of 11 amino acids. The ends were cut back, 5 bases at V and 10 bases at J, with 12 bases in the middle. In DNA form, the CDR3 reads TGTGCCAGCAGTACCCCGGTCGAACAGTACTTC. Amino acids: CASSTPVEQYF.

This clonotype rates as medium-sized. This chain links TRBV10-3 with TRBJ2-1; 8 nucleotides agree with TRBD2. V lost 7 bases and J lost 1; bases outside the gene matches: 9. Germline CDR1 reads ENHRY; CDR2 reads SYGVKD. This CDR3 comprises 16 residues. The CDR3 DNA sequence: TGTGCCATCACCCCGTGGGCTAGCGGGTCCTACAATGAGCAGTTCTTC. Translated, it gives CAITPWASGSYNEQFF.

Turning to this clonotype: Mismatch with germline at one junction end may stem from a read error. The V and J genes are TRBV14 and TRBJ2-1; 8 positions match TRBD1. CDR3 size: 15 residues. Germline V lookup: CDR1 SGHDN, CDR2 FVKESK. CDR3 bases: TGTGTCAGCAGCCAAGTTCGAGCAGGGGGCATTGTGCAGTTCTTC. This codes for CVSSQVRAGGIVQFF.

This clonotype was detected once. The chain combines TRBV6-5 with TRBJ2-3; D gene uncertain. Germline values: CDR1 MNHEY, CDR2 SVGAGI. Trimming removed 9 bases from V and 10 bases from J, with 14 bases in between. The CDR3 runs 11 residues. The CDR3 DNA reads TGTGCCAGTGATAAATGGGATGCGCAGTATTTT. Translating it yields CASDKWDAQYF.

This clonotype was observed a few times. A read error is likely, as this CDR3 ends without the conserved phenylalanine or tryptophan. V usage is TRBV6-1 and J usage is TRBJ1-2; D is undetermined. The germline V gene has CDR1 MNHNS and CDR2 SASEGT. This CDR3 contains 12 residues. The CDR3 reads CTSSVPLYGYTL. In DNA form, the CDR3 reads TGTACCAGCAGTGTCCCCCTATATGGCTACACCCTC.

Comment on this clonotype: Because the CDR3 is missing its conserved closing phenylalanine or tryptophan, this is likely a read error. The DNA is omitted, as the CDR3 cannot be located on it reliably, and the CDR3 follows TCRdb's listing. The CDR3 reads CGSSMGGDRGISLSGANVLNI. This rearrangement joins TRBV11-2 to TRBJ2-6; the tabulated D call, TRBD1, remains unverified against the DNA. The CDR3 spans 21 amino acids, including both terminal residues. Germline V CDR1 and CDR2: SGHAT, FQNNGV.

As concerns this clonotype: A read error is likely, as this CDR3 ends without the conserved phenylalanine or tryptophan. This chain uses TRBV11-3 with TRBJ2-2, with no clear D. Germline-derived CDR1 and CDR2 are SGHNT and YENEEA. V lost 2 bases and J lost 8, with 9 bases in between. CDR3 length: 13 residues. The CDR3 nucleotides are TGTGCCAGCAGCTTAAACTTCACAGGGGAGCTGTTTTTA. It codes for CASSLNFTGELFL.